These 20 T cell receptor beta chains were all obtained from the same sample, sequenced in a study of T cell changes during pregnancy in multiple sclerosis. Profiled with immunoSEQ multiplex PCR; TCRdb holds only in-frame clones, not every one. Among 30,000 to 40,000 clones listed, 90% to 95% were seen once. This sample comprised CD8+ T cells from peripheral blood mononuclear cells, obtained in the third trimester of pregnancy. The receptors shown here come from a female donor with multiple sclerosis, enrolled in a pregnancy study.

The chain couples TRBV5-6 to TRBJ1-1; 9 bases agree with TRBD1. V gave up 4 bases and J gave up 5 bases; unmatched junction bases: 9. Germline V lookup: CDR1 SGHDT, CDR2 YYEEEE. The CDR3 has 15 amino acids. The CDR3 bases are TGTGCCAGCAGCCAGGGGACAGGGTTGGGTACTGAAGCTTTCTTT. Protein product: CASSQGTGLGTEAFF.

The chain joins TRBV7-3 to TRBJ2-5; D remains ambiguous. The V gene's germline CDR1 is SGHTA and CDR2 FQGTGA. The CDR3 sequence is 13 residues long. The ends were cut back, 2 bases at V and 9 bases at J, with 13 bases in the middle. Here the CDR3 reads CASSLVAPRPQYF. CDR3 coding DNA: TGTGCCAGCAGCTTAGTAGCCCCCCGGCCCCAGTACTTC.

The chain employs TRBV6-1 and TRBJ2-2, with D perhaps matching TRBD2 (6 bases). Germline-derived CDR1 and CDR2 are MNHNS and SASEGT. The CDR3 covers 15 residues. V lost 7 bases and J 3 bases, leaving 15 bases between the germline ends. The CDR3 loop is CASTPPGVHTGELFF. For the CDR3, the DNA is TGTGCCAGCACCCCCCCGGGGGTTCACACCGGGGAGCTGTTTTTT.

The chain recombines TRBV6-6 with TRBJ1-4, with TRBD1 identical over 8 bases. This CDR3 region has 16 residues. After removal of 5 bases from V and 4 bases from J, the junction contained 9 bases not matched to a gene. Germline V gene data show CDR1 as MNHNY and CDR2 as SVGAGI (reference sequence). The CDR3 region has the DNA TGTGCCAGCAGTAACCCAACAGACAGGGGTAATGAAAAACTGTTTTTT. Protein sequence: CASSNPTDRGNEKLFF.

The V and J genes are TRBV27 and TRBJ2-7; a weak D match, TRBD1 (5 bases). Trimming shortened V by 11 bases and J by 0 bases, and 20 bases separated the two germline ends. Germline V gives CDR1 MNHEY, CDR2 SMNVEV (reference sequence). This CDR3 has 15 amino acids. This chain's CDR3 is CAPLGAARSSYEQYF. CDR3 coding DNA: TGTGCCCCCCTAGGGGCAGCAAGGAGCTCCTACGAGCAGTACTTC.

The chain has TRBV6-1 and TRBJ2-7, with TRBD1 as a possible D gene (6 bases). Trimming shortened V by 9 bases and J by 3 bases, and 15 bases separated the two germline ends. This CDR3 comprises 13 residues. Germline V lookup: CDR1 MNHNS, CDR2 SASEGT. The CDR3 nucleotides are TGTGCCAGAAAACAGGGAAGAGGCTACGAGCAGTACTTC. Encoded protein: CARKQGRGYEQYF.

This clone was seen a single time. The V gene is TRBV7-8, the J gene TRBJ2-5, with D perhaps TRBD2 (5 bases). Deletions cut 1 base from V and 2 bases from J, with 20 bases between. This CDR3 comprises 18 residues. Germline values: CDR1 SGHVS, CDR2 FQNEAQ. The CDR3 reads CASSLEAYTLDRQETQYF. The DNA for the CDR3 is TGTGCCAGCAGCTTAGAAGCTTATACACTAGACCGTCAAGAGACCCAGTACTTC.

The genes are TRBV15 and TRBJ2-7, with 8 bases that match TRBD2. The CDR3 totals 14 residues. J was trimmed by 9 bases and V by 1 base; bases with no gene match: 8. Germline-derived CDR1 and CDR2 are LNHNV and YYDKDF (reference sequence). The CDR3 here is CATSRGGAGELQYF. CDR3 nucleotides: TGTGCCACCAGCAGAGGCGGAGCGGGGGAACTGCAGTACTTC.

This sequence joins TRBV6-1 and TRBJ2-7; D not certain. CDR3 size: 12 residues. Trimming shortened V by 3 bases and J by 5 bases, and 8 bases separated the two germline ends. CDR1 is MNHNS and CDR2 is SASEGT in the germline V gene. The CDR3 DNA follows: TGTGCCAGCAGTGACGGTCTCGACGAGCAGTACTTC. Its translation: CASSDGLDEQYF.

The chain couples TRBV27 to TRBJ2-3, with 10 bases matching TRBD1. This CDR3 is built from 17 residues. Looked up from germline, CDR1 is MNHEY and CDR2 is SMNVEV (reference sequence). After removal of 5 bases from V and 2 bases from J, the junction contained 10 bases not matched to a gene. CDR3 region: CASSLRGQGFITDTQYF. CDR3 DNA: TGTGCCAGCAGTCTGAGGGGACAGGGGTTTATCACAGATACGCAGTATTTT.

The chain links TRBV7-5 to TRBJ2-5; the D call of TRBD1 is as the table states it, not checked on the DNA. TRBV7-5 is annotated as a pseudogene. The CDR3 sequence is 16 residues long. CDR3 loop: CARSLEPSTGEETQYF. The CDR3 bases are TGTGCCAGAAGCTTGGAACCCTCGACAGGGGAAGAGACCCAGTACTTC.

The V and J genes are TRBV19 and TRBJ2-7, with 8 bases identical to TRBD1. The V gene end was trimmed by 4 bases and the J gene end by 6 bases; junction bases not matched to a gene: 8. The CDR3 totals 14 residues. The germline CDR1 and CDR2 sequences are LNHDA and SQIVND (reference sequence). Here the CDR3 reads CASSKTGQDSEQYF. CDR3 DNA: TGTGCCAGTAGTAAGACGGGACAGGACAGCGAGCAGTACTTC. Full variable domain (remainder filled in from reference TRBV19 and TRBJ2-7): DGGITQSPKYLFRKEGQNVTLSCEQNLNHDAMYWYRQDPGQGLRLIYYSQIVNDFQKGDIAEGYSVSREKKESFPLTVTSAQKNPTAFYLCASSKTGQDSEQYFGPGTRLTVT.

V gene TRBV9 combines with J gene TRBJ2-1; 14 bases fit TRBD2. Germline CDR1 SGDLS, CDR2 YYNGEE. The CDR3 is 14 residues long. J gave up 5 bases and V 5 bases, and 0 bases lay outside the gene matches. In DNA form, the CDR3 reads TGTGCCAGCAGGGGACTAGCGGGGGACAATGAGCAGTTCTTC. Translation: CASRGLAGDNEQFF.

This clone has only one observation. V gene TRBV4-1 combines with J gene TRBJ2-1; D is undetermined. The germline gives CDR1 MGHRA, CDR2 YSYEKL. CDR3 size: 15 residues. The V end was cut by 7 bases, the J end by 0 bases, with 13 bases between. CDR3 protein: CASKLFLSSYNEQFF. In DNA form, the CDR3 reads TGCGCCAGCAAGCTTTTTCTAAGCTCCTACAATGAGCAGTTCTTC.

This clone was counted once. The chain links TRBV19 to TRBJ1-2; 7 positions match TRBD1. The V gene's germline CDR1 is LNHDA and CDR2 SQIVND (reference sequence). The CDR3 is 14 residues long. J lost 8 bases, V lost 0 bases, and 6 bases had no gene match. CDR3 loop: CASSIETGYDGYTF. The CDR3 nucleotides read TGTGCCAGTAGTATAGAGACAGGGTATGACGGCTACACCTTC.

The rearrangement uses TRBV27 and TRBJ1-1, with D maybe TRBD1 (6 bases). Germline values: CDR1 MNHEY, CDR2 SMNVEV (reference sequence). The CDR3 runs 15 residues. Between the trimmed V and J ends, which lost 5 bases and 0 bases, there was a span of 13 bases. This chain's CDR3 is CASSIIQGLNTEAFF. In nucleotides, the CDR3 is TGTGCCAGCAGTATAATACAGGGCCTGAACACTGAAGCTTTCTTT.

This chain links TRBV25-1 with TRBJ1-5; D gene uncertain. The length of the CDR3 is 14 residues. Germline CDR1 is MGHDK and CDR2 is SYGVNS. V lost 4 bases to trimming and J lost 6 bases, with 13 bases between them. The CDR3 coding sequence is TGTGCCAGCAGTGTGGGAGAGGCCGCTCAGCCCCAGCATTTT. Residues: CASSVGEAAQPQHF.

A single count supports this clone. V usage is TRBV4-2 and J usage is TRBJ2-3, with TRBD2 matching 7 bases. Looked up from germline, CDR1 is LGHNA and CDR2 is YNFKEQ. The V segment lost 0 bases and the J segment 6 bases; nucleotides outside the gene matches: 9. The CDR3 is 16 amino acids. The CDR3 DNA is TGTGCCAGCAGCCAAGAGATCAGAGGTAGCGGGGATACGCAGTATTTT. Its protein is CASSQEIRGSGDTQYF.

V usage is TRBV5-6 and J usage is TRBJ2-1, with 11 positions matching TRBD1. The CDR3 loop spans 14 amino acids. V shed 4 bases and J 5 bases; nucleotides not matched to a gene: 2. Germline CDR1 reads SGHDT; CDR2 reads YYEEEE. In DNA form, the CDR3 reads TGTGCCAGCAGCCCGGGACAGGGGGACAATGAGCAGTTCTTC. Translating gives CASSPGQGDNEQFF.

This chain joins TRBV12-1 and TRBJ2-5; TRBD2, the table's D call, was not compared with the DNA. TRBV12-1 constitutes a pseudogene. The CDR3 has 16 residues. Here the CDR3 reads CASTSRRTSGGETQYF. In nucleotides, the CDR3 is TGTGCCAGCACCTCACGCCGGACTAGCGGGGGGGAGACCCAGTACTTC.